Listed here are 22 T cell receptor beta chains from one sample, sequenced in a study of CXCR3-negative and CXCR3-positive naive CD8 T cells. Carrying UMI labels, the TRB cDNA libraries were prepared through 5' RACE. No DNA is given; TCRdb re-called the 5' RACE reads and lists each CDR3 protein once. This repertoire includes 50,000 to 55,000 distinct CDR3 sequences. The specimen sequenced was naive CXCR3- CD8+ T cells from blood. Described subset: CD45RO-CCR7+CD27+CD95- naive CD8+ T cells lacking CXCR3 (TNR3-). All receptors come from a human donor in good health. Some clones in this sample may be carry-over from other donors' samples.

The chain employs TRBV28 and TRBJ2-1; the TCRdb call, TRBD2, lacks DNA for checking. Germline CDR1 reads MDHEN; CDR2 reads SYDVKM. The CDR3 contains 16 residues. This chain's CDR3 is CASSLRISEVYNEQFF. The whole variable domain, remainder taken from reference TRBV28 and TRBJ2-1, is DVKVTQSSRYLVKRTGEKVFLECVQDMDHENMFWYRQDPGLGLRLIYFSYDVKMKEKGDIPEGYSVSREKKERFSLILESASTNQTSMYLCASSLRISEVYNEQFFGPGTRLTVL.

This chain links TRBV2 with TRBJ1-2. The CDR3 is made up of 14 amino acids. Germline-derived CDR1 and CDR2 are SNHLY and FYNNEI. This chain's CDR3 is CASSEKQTNYGYTF.

The genes are TRBV7-8 and TRBJ1-2. Germline loops: CDR1 SGHVS, CDR2 FQNEAQ. This CDR3 comprises 12 residues. CDR3 sequence: CASSRADYGYTF. Full variable domain (rest looked up from reference TRBV7-8 and TRBJ1-2): GAGVSQSPRYKVAKRGQDVALRCDPISGHVSLFWYQQALGQGPEFLTYFQNEAQLDKSGLPSDRFFAERPEGSVSTLKIQRTQQEDSAVYLCASSRADYGYTFGSGTRLTVV.

V usage is TRBV12-3 or TRBV12-4 and J usage is TRBJ2-5. The length of the CDR3 is 13 residues. CDR3 sequence reads: CACVDTSQETQYF.

The rearrangement links TRBV29-1 to TRBJ2-2. The CDR3 runs to 14 residues. Per germline, CDR1 SQVTM and CDR2 ANQGSEA. The CDR3: CSVEGAANTGELFF.

The chain links TRBV27 to TRBJ1-1; TCRdb calls TRBD1, which cannot be checked without DNA. The germline CDR1 and CDR2 sequences are MNHEY and SMNVEV (reference sequence). This CDR3 contains 13 residues. The CDR3: CASSPTVNTEAFF.

The chain has TRBV11-2 and TRBJ2-5; lacking DNA, the TRBD2 call made by TCRdb goes unchecked. The germline V gene encodes CDR1 SGHAT and CDR2 FQNNGV. The CDR3 spans 15 residues. This CDR3 reads CASSLDGTSGETQYF.

The chain is built from TRBV12-3 or TRBV12-4 and TRBJ2-7; the TRBD1 assignment by TCRdb is unverifiable without DNA. The CDR3 runs 14 residues. The CDR3 is CATSSSGGYYEQYF.

The chain couples TRBV28 to TRBJ2-4; TCRdb designates TRBD2, a call that cannot be tested without DNA. The CDR3 is made up of 12 amino acids. Germline CDR1 is MDHEN and CDR2 is SYDVKM. This CDR3 is CASSLEADIQYF.

V and J are TRBV4-1 and TRBJ2-7; TCRdb selects TRBD1, and the lack of DNA leaves this call unchecked. In germline, CDR1 is MGHRA, CDR2 YSYEKL. This CDR3 has 15 residues. The CDR3 spells CASSQEGRPSYEQYF.

This chain links TRBV7-9 with TRBJ2-2; TCRdb indicates TRBD1, and absent DNA this call remains unverified. The germline V gene has CDR1 SEHNR and CDR2 FQNEAQ (reference sequence). The CDR3 length is 15 residues. The CDR3 spells CASSPDRGSTGELFF.

This chain links TRBV9 with TRBJ2-2; the TCRdb call, TRBD1, lacks DNA for checking. The CDR3 spans 15 residues. The germline V gene has CDR1 SGDLS and CDR2 YYNGEE. CDR3 sequence: CASSVAMGATGELFF.

The chain employs TRBV28 and TRBJ2-3; without DNA, the TCRdb call of TRBD1 cannot be checked. This CDR3 region has 16 residues. Per germline, CDR1 MDHEN and CDR2 SYDVKM. The CDR3: CASSLPRAGGSDTQYF.

The V call is TRBV20-1, the J call TRBJ1-1. The CDR3 loop spans 14 amino acids. Germline V gene lookup returns CDR1 DFQATT and CDR2 SNEGSKA (reference sequence). This CDR3 reads CSATDTSSNTEAFF.

The chain links TRBV6-4 to TRBJ2-3; TCRdb proposes TRBD1, but this gene call is untestable without DNA. The CDR3 is 15 amino acids. Germline V lookup: CDR1 MRHNA, CDR2 SNTAGT. The CDR3 protein is CASSDSGGTTDTQYF.

This chain joins TRBV12-3 or TRBV12-4 and TRBJ2-7; TCRdb picks TRBD2, but there is no DNA to check that call. The CDR3 is 14 amino acids. CDR3 in amino acids: CASSTGPSSYEQYF.

This clonotype is called medium-sized based on its frequency. The V and J genes are TRBV7-6 and TRBJ1-1; TCRdb's D gene call, TRBD1, goes unchecked for lack of DNA. The germline gives CDR1 SGHVS, CDR2 FNYEAQ. This CDR3 has 15 amino acids. This CDR3 is CASSLDPGTTTEAFF.

CDR3 residues: CASSPRTGGEAQETQYF. This chain connects TRBV12-3 or TRBV12-4 to TRBJ2-5; TCRdb's D call, TRBD1, is unchecked because there is no DNA. The CDR3 length is 17 residues.

The chain joins TRBV29-1 to TRBJ2-3; TCRdb names TRBD2, which stays unverified in the absence of DNA. Germline V CDR1 and CDR2: SQVTM, ANQGSEA. The CDR3 is 17 amino acids. This CDR3 reads CSVEGSVGRVVTDTQYF.

This chain joins TRBV29-1 and TRBJ2-7; TCRdb's D call of TRBD2 is untestable without DNA. Germline CDR1 reads SQVTM; CDR2 reads ANQGSEA. CDR3 length: 14 residues. The CDR3 is CSVDLASIPYEQYF.

The chain's CDR3 is CSGMIDADYGYTF. V and J are TRBV20-1 and TRBJ1-2. Germline CDR1 and CDR2: DFQATT and SNEGSKA (reference sequence). The CDR3 has 13 residues.

This CDR3 reads CSVRTGGLYGYTF. The gene calls are TRBV20-1 and TRBJ1-2; as DNA is missing, the TRBD1 call by TCRdb cannot be tested. The CDR3 runs to 13 residues. In germline, CDR1 is DFQATT, CDR2 SNEGSKA (reference sequence).